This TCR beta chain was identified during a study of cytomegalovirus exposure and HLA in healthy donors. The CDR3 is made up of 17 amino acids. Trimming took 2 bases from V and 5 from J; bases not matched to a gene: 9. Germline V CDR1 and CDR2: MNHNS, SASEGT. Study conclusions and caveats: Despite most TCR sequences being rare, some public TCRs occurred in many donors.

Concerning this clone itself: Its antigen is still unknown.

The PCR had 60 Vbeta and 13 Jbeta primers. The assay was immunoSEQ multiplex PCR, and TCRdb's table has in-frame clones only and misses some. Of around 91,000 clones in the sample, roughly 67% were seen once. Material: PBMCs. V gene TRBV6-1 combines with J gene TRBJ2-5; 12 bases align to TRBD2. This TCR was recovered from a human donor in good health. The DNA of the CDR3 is TGTGCCAGCAGTGAAAAGACTAGCGGGGGTGGGTGGGAGACCCAGTACTTC. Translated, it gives CASSEKTSGGGWETQYF.